Listed below are T cell receptor beta chains from one sample, sequenced in a study of blood T cell repertoires in COVID-19. Measured with immunoSEQ multiplex PCR; TCRdb has only the in-frame clones, and not every one. The sample lists approximately 450,000 clones, roughly 87% occurring once. What was sequenced was PBMCs or T cells enriched from blood (not recorded which). The receptors shown here come from a young woman with acute COVID-19. Both conserved end residues are part of each CDR3. D genes are given only for firm matches. Rows give clone size only sometimes, using once, few, many, or a class for an expanded clone.

>-|11|TRBV29-1|-|TRBJ1-2
CSGTGNYGYTF
TGCAGCGGAACGGGTAACTATGGCTACACCTTC
>TRBD2|17|TRBV5-4|once|TRBJ2-1
CASSSGLAGAGYNEQFF
TGTGCCAGCAGCTCGGGACTAGCGGGAGCGGGTTACAATGAGCAGTTCTTC
>TRBD1|14|TRBV5-4|-|TRBJ2-7
CASSAGTGTYEQYF
TGTGCCAGCAGTGCCGGGACAGGAACATACGAGCAGTACTTC
>TRBD2|17|TRBV18|-|TRBJ2-1
CASSFARGLAAYNEQFF
TGTGCCAGCTCTTTTGCTCGGGGACTAGCGGCCTACAATGAGCAGTTCTTC
>TRBD1|17|TRBV6-2/TRBV6-3|-|TRBJ1-1
CASSYNLDRGVNTEAFF
TGTGCCAGCAGTTATAACCTGGACAGGGGTGTGAACACTGAAGCTTTCTTT
>-|18|TRBV18|-|TRBJ2-4
CASSPYLGDIGDKNIQYF
TGTGCCAGCTCACCATATCTGGGAGATATCGGGGACAAAAACATTCAGTACTTC
>TRBD1|12|TRBV9|-|TRBJ1-2
CASSPRTGAYTF
TGTGCCAGCAGCCCCCGGACAGGGGCCTACACCTTC
>-|13|TRBV3-1/TRBV3-2|-|TRBJ1-2
CASSQDPGAGYTF
TGTGCCAGCAGCCAAGATCCAGGGGCCGGCTACACCTTC
>-|14|TRBV6-2/TRBV6-3|-|TRBJ1-1
CASSLTGRGTEAFF
TGTGCCAGCAGCCTCACGGGTAGGGGCACTGAAGCTTTCTTT
>-|15|TRBV7-2|-|TRBJ1-4
CASSLEGGTNEKLFF
TGTGCCAGCAGCTTAGAGGGAGGGACTAATGAAAAACTGTTTTTT
>-|16|TRBV7-2|-|TRBJ1-1
CASSLAWGRGNTEAFF
TGTGCCAGCAGCTTAGCTTGGGGGCGAGGAAACACTGAAGCTTTCTTT
>-|12|TRBV14|-|TRBJ1-1
CASSQGPNEAFF
TGTGCCAGCAGCCAGGGGCCAAATGAAGCTTTCTTT
>TRBD2|14|TRBV20-1|-|TRBJ2-3
CSASSGASTDTQYF
TGCAGTGCGAGTAGCGGGGCTAGCACAGATACGCAGTATTTT
>-|13|TRBV6-1|-|TRBJ1-1
CASSEIRDTEAFF
TGTGCCAGCAGTGAAATCCGGGACACTGAAGCTTTCTTT
>-|14|TRBV19|-|TRBJ1-4
CASSIKSTNEKLFF
TGTGCCAGTAGTATCAAATCAACTAATGAAAAACTGTTTTTT
>TRBD1|15|TRBV2|-|TRBJ1-5
CASTQNGRGNQPQHF
TGTGCCAGCACCCAAAATGGCAGGGGGAATCAGCCCCAGCATTTT
>-|15|TRBV7-9|-|TRBJ1-6
CASSLGTQRNSPLHF
TGTGCCAGCAGCTTAGGTACACAGCGGAATTCACCCCTCCACTTT
>-|16|TRBV18|-|TRBJ1-2
CASTTNLGVALDGYTF
TGTGCCAGCACGACAAACCTCGGGGTAGCTCTTGATGGCTACACCTTC
>TRBD2|15|TRBV27|-|TRBJ2-2
CASTYETSGTGELFF
TGTGCCAGCACTTATGAGACTAGCGGGACCGGGGAGCTGTTTTTT
>-|14|TRBV10-3|-|TRBJ1-5
CAISEPGVGQPQHF
TGTGCCATCAGTGAGCCCGGGGTCGGTCAGCCCCAGCATTTT